The present TCR beta chain was sequenced within a study of shared clonotypes between healthy human individuals. Overall study: Each donor's CD4 naive and CD4 memory cells filled three plates apiece, CD8 naive two, and CD8 memory one.

Germline values: CDR1 SGHDT, CDR2 YYEEEE. The CDR3 extends over 16 amino acids. Deletions cut 4 bases from V and 2 bases from J, with 18 bases between. Produced via immunoSEQ multiplex PCR; TCRdb's table is partial and in-frame only. The sample consists of 1,500,000 or so clones, roughly 95% of them appearing once. This clonotype originated in a man aged 25 to 40 in good health. This sequence joins TRBV5-6 and TRBJ1-1, with unresolved D. Sample: naive CD4+ T cells sorted from blood. Subset given: CD45RA+ positively selected. In DNA form, the CDR3 reads TGTGCCAGCAGCATACGAAAGCGTATCCTTAACACTGAAGCTTTCTTT. The encoded protein is CASSIRKRILNTEAFF.